This T cell receptor beta chain stems from a study of T cells in Graves' hyperthyroidism and ophthalmopathy. Study findings and constraints: Blood shared most expanded thyroid clonotypes above 0.001. Classification by a 13 V-J model distinguished ophthalmopathy from stable hyperthyroidism.

The germline V and J ends were trimmed by 3 bases and 7 bases, with 6 bases remaining between them. This CDR3 contains 11 residues. Germline-derived CDR1 and CDR2 are SNHLY and FYNNEI. Patients were aged 18 to 65, had disease duration under 2 months, and had newly diagnosed hyperthyroidism. Diagnoses were made from clinical symptoms, serum measures (thyroxine and TRAb), thyroid ultrasound and orbital computed tomography. This clonotype was found many times. Its antigen is not identified. Researchers took RNA transcripts and amplified the TCR beta CDR3 regions from them. An initial round of RT-PCR targeting the TCR CDR3 relied on the HTBI primer set. TCRdb re-called the multiplex PCR reads with MiXCR, one entry per CDR3 protein. The data show 450,000 to 700,000 distinct CDR3 sequences, around 46% seen once.

Sequenced material: peripheral blood or thyroid tissue (not recorded which). This receptor was obtained from a woman aged 18-35 years with Graves' hyperthyroidism. The chain has TRBV2 and TRBJ1-1; no clear D gene. The CDR3 is CASSEDFEAFF. CDR3 bases: TGTGCCAGCAGTGAGGATTTTGAAGCTTTCTTT.